The present TCR beta chain was sequenced within a study of T cell responses to AZD1222 COVID-19 vaccine. Germline CDR1 is SGHTS and CDR2 is YDEGEE. V was trimmed by 5 bases and J by 10 bases, leaving 12 bases between them. This CDR3 is 11 amino acids long. This clone occurred once. As yet, its antigen is unknown. Clones were sequenced by immunoSEQ multiplex PCR, and TCRdb holds only the in-frame ones, with some missing. The sample lists about 130,000 clones; 70% to 90% were seen once. Overall study findings and caveats: Per reports, nearly half of all spike-specific TCRs target regions that are unmutated in variants. All repertoire sampling was performed exclusively after the peak T cell response. The donors showed a predominance of white British ancestry and of females, with possible underestimation of clonal diversity.

This specimen consisted of peripheral blood, obtained on day 0 of AZD1222 vaccination. This receptor was obtained from an adult in good health. The V and J genes are TRBV5-8 and TRBJ1-1; no clear D gene. The CDR3 region has the DNA TGTGCCAGCAGTCAGCGTAGAGGAGCTTTCTTT. Its translation is CASSQRRGAFF. Supplemented by reference TRBV5-8 and TRBJ1-1, the full variable domain reads EAGVTQSPTHLIKTRGQQATLRCSPISGHTSVYWYQQALGLGLQFLLWYDEGEERNRGNFPPRFSGRQFPNYSSELNVNALELEDSALYLCASSQRRGAFFGQGTRLTVV.